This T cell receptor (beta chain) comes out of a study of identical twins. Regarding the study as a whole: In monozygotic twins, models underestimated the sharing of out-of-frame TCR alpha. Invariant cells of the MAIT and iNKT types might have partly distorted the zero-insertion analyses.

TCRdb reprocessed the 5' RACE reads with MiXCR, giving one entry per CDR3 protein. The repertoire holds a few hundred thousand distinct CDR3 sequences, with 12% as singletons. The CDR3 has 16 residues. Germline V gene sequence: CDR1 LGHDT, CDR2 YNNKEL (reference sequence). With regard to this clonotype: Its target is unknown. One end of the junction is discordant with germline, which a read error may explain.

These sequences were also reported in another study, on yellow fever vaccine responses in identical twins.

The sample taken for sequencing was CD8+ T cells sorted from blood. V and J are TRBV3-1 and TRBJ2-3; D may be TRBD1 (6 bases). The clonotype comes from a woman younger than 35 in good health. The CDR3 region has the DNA TGTGCCGGCAGCCAGCTCCGGGACACTAGCACAGATACGCAGTATTTT. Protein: CAGSQLRDTSTDTQYF.